This T cell receptor beta chain was captured in a study of cytomegalovirus exposure and HLA in healthy donors. Study-wide results and caveats: Accurate predictions that matched the HLA-A and HLA-B alleles of most subjects were reportedly made from TCR beta sequences. Association with HLA alleles at 0.05 false discovery rate was found for around 17,000 TCR beta sequences in a later analysis. TRBV6-2, TRBV6-3 and other indistinguishable V segments were excluded. Among the CMV-associated chains, a few were confirmed in vitro as specific for CMV antigens.

Both 60 Vbeta primers and 13 Jbeta primers went into the PCR. Produced via immunoSEQ multiplex PCR; TCRdb's table is partial and in-frame only. This sample has under 150,000 clones; around 80% occur once, and the top ten carry approximately 6.3%. A note on this clone: Antigen specificity is unknown.

This CDR3 spans 16 amino acids. Per the germline V gene, CDR1 is LGHNA and CDR2 is YNFKEQ. Trimming took off 0 bases at V and 5 bases at J, with 14 bases between the two ends. The chain joins TRBV4-2 to TRBJ2-1; possibly TRBD2 for D (5 bases). The clonotype was recovered from a man in his forties or fifties in good health and CMV-seropositive. Source material: PBMCs. The CDR3 region has the DNA TGTGCCAGCAGCCAAGATCGGGGAAGGGCGAACAATGAGCAGTTCTTC. Residues: CASSQDRGRANNEQFF.